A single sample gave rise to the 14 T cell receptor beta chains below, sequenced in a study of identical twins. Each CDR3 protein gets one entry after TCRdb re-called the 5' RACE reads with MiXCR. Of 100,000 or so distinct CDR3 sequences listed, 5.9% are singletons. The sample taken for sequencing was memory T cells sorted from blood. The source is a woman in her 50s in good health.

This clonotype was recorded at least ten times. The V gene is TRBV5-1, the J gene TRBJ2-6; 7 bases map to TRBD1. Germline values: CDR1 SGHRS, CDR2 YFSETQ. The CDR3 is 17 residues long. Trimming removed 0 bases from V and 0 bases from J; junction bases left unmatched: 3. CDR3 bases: TGCGCCAGCAGCTTGGGACAGGGCAGCTCTGGGGCCAACGTCCTGACTTTC. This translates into CASSLGQGSSGANVLTF.

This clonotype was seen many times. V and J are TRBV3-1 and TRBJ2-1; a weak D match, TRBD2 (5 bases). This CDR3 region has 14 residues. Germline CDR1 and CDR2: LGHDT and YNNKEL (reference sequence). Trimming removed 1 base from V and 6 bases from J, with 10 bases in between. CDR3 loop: CASSQVRGFNEQFF. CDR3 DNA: TGTGCCAGCAGCCAAGTTCGCGGGTTCAATGAGCAGTTCTTC.

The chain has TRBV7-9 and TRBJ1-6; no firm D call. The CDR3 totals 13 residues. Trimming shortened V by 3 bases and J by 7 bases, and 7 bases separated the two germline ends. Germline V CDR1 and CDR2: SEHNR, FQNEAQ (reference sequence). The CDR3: CASSLQENSPLHF. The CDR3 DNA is TGTGCCAGCAGCTTGCAGGAAAATTCACCCCTCCACTTT.

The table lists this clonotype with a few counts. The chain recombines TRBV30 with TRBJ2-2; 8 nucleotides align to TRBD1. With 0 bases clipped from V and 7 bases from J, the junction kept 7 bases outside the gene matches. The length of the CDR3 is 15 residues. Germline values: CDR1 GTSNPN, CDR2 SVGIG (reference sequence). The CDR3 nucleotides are TGTGCCTGGAGTGTACAGGGGGTTTTCGACGGGGAGCTGTTTTTT. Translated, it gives CAWSVQGVFDGELFF.

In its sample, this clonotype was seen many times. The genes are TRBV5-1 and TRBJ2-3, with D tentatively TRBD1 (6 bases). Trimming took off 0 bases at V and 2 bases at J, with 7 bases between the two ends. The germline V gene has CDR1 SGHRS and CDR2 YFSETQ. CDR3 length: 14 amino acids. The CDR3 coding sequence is TGCGCCAGCAGCTTGGCAGGGGCCACAGATACGCAGTATTTT. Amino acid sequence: CASSLAGATDTQYF.

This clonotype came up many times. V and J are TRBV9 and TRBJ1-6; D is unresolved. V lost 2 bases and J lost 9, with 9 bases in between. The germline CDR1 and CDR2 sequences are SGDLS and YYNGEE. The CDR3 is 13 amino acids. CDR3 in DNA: TGTGCCAGCAGCGTTAAAGAAGGTTCACCCCTCCACTTT. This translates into CASSVKEGSPLHF.

This CDR3 is CASSQLRLAGGGETQYF. The CDR3 DNA reads as TGTGCCAGCAGCCAACTAAGACTAGCGGGAGGGGGAGAGACCCAGTACTTC. The rearrangement uses TRBV3-1 and TRBJ2-5; 14 bases match TRBD2. CDR1 is LGHDT, CDR2 YNNKEL, per germline (reference sequence). This CDR3 has 17 residues. V was pared by 2 bases and J by 4 bases, with 6 bases of the junction left unmatched.

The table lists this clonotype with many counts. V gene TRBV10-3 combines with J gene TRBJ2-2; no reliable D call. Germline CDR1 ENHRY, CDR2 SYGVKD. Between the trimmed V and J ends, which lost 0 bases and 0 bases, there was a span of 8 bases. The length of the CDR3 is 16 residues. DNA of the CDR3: TGTGCCATCAGTGAGTCCGGGCCTCCGAACACCGGGGAGCTGTTTTTT. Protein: CAISESGPPNTGELFF.

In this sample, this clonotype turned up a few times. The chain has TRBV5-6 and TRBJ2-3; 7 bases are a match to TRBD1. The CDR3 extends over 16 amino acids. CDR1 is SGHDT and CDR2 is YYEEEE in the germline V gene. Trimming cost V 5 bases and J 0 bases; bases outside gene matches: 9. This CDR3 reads CASSDEGTESTDTQYF. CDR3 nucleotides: TGTGCCAGCAGTGATGAAGGGACAGAGAGCACAGATACGCAGTATTTT.

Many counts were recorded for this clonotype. CDR3 DNA sequence: TGCGCCAGCAGCCCAGGCAATCCGGGCACTGAAGCTTTCTTT. Amino acid sequence: CASSPGNPGTEAFF. This chain links TRBV5-1 with TRBJ1-1, with D unclear. Between the trimmed V and J ends, which lost 4 bases and 4 bases, there was a span of 14 bases. Germline V gene sequence: CDR1 SGHRS, CDR2 YFSETQ. CDR3 length: 14 residues.

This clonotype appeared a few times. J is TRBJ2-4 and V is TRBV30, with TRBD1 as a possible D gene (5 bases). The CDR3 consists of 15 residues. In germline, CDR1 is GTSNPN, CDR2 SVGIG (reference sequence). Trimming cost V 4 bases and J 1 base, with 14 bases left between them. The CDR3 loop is CAWTPQGRAKNIQYF. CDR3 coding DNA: TGTGCCTGGACCCCCCAGGGAAGGGCCAAAAACATTCAGTACTTC.

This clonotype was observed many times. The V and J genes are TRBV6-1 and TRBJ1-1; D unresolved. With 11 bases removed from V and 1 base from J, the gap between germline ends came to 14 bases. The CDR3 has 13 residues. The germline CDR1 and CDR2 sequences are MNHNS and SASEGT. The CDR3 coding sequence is TGTGCCTCAGATGGGGAGTGGAACACTGAAGCTTTCTTT. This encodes CASDGEWNTEAFF.

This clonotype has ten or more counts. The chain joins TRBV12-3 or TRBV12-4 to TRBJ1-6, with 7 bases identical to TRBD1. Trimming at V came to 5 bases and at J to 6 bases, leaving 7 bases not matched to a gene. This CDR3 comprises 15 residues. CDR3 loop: CASSGVGQVNSPLHF. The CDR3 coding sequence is TGTGCCAGCAGTGGGGTAGGACAGGTTAATTCACCCCTCCACTTT.

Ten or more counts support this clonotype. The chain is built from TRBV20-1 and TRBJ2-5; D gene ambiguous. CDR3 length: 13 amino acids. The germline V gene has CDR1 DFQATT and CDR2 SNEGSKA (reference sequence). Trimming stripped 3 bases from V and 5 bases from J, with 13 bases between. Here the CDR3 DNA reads TGCAGTGCTAGTGTTAGCCATACGGAGACCCAGTACTTC. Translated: CSASVSHTETQYF.